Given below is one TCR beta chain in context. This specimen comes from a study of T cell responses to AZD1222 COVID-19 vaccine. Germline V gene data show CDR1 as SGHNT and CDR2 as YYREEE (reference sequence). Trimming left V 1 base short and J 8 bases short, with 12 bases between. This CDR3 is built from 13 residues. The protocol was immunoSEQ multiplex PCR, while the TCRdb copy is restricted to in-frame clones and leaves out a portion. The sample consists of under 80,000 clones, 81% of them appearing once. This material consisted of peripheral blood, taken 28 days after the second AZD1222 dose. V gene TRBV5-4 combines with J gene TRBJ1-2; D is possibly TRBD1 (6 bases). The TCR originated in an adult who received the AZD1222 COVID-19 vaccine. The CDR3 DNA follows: TGTGCCAGCAGCTTGAAGGGACAAAGAGGCTACACCTTC. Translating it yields CASSLKGQRGYTF.